The next 13 T cell receptor beta chains were all read from a single sample in a study of blood T cells in healthy people across ages. For the second PCR, which ran for about 6 to 12 cycles, a sample-barcoded 5' primer and a J-beta primer mix were used. TCRdb used MiXCR to reprocess the 5' RACE reads, holding one entry per CDR3 protein. The sample lists around 780,000 distinct CDR3 sequences, roughly 25% occurring once. These data were likewise used in another study, on T cells of mothers and their children.

Sample: blood. The source is a boy aged 10-17 years in good health.

This clonotype appeared a few times. V and J are TRBV20-1 and TRBJ2-7; 11 bases match TRBD1. The V and J ends lost 6 bases and 5 bases, in that order; junction bases with no gene match: 3. Germline V gene data show CDR1 as DFQATT and CDR2 as SNEGSKA (reference sequence). There are 12 residues in the CDR3. CDR3 loop: CSATGQGDEQYF. For the CDR3, the DNA is TGCAGTGCCACGGGACAGGGGGACGAGCAGTACTTC.

This clonotype was counted only a few times. This chain connects TRBV7-6 to TRBJ1-3, with 7 bases fitting TRBD1. This CDR3 has 15 residues. V was pared by 2 bases and J by 2 bases, with 3 bases of the junction left unmatched. Germline assignment: CDR1 SGHVS and CDR2 FNYEAQ. CDR3 residues: CASSLRQGTGNTIYF. CDR3 in DNA: TGTGCCAGCAGCTTACGACAGGGAACTGGAAACACCATATATTTT.

The chain couples TRBV7-8 to TRBJ2-5; TRBD2 is a possible D gene (5 bases). The germline V and J ends were trimmed by 1 base and 4 bases, with 13 bases remaining between them. The CDR3 sequence is 15 residues long. The V gene's germline CDR1 is SGHVS and CDR2 FQNEAQ. The CDR3 nucleotides read TGTGCCAGCAGCTTAGGGTCCGGGAACCGAGAGACCCAGTACTTC. As protein: CASSLGSGNRETQYF.

The chain carries TRBV11-2 and TRBJ2-1, with a weak D call TRBD2 (6 bases). Looked up from germline, CDR1 is SGHAT and CDR2 is FQNNGV. V was clipped by 4 bases and J by 2 bases, with 12 bases between them. This CDR3 is 15 amino acids long. The CDR3 coding sequence is TGTGCCAGCAGCTCTGCCGGGAGAGCCTACAATGAGCAGTTCTTC. Translated: CASSSAGRAYNEQFF. The full variable domain, in which reference TRBV11-2 and TRBJ2-1 provide the parts outside the CDR3, is EAGVAQSPRYKIIEKRQSVAFWCNPISGHATLYWYQQILGQGPKLLIQFQNNGVVDDSQLPKDRFSAERLKGVDSTLKIQPAKLEDSAVYLCASSSAGRAYNEQFFGPGTRLTVL.

The chain links TRBV4-2 to TRBJ2-3; maybe TRBD1 (6 bases). The germline V gene encodes CDR1 LGHNA and CDR2 YNFKEQ. V was cut by 1 base and J by 2 bases, with 13 bases left in between. CDR3 length equals 16 residues. The CDR3 here is CASSQVVGAATDTQYF. The CDR3 nucleotides read TGTGCCAGCAGCCAAGTCGTGGGGGCCGCCACAGATACGCAGTATTTT.

The chain uses TRBV4-2 and TRBJ1-5; no definite D call. CDR3 length: 15 amino acids. V lost 4 bases to trimming and J lost 2 bases, with 12 bases between them. The germline gives CDR1 LGHNA, CDR2 YNFKEQ. The CDR3 DNA reads TGTGCCAGCAGCCCGGACTACCGCGGCAATCAGCCCCAGCATTTT. Residues: CASSPDYRGNQPQHF.

This clonotype came up a few times. V and J are TRBV4-1 and TRBJ1-1, with 10 nucleotides matching TRBD1. Germline-derived CDR1 and CDR2 are MGHRA and YSYEKL. This CDR3 region has 15 residues. J gave up 1 base and V 1 base, and 0 bases lay outside the gene matches. The CDR3 region is CASSQGDRGNTEAFF. The CDR3 coding sequence is TGCGCCAGCAGCCAAGGGGACAGGGGGAACACTGAAGCTTTCTTT.

This clonotype has just a few counts. The chain employs TRBV29-1 and TRBJ2-7, with D possibly being TRBD1 or TRBD2 (5 bases each). V was pared by 6 bases and J by 0 bases, with 12 bases between. CDR1 and CDR2 (germline): SQVTM, ANQGSEA. The CDR3 has 13 residues. As DNA, the CDR3 is TGCAGCGTGGCCGGGACGGGCTCCTACGAGCAGTACTTC. Encoded protein: CSVAGTGSYEQYF.

This clonotype has only a few counts. V usage is TRBV2 and J usage is TRBJ1-4; the D is unclear. The CDR3 extends over 12 amino acids. Looked up from germline, CDR1 is SNHLY and CDR2 is FYNNEI. V was trimmed by 6 bases and J by 7 bases, leaving 9 bases between them. The DNA of the CDR3 is TGTGCCAGCAGCGAACGGCTTGAAAAACTGTTTTTT. Translation gives CASSERLEKLFF.

This clonotype was detected only a few times. The genes are TRBV20-1 and TRBJ1-5; no clear D. V was trimmed by 4 bases and J by 2 bases, leaving 12 bases between them. The CDR3 spans 14 residues. Germline CDR1 reads DFQATT; CDR2 reads SNEGSKA (reference sequence). This CDR3 reads CSATARWGNQPQHF. The CDR3 DNA reads TGCAGTGCTACCGCGAGATGGGGCAATCAGCCCCAGCATTTT.

This clonotype was seen a handful of times. The chain employs TRBV7-3 and TRBJ2-5; unclear D gene. CDR3 length: 14 residues. V lost 2 bases to trimming and J lost 5 bases, with 12 bases between them. Germline CDR1 is SGHTA and CDR2 is FQGTGA. As DNA, the CDR3 is TGTGCCAGCAGCTTACTGGGTTCTGGGGAGACCCAGTACTTC. As protein: CASSLLGSGETQYF.

This clonotype turned up a few times. The chain has TRBV12-3 or TRBV12-4 and TRBJ1-6; TRBD1 is a possible D gene (6 bases). CDR3 length: 16 amino acids. V lost 7 bases and J 3 bases, leaving 16 bases between the germline ends. CDR3 coding DNA: TGTGCCAGCACCGAGGGACAAGGGGTCTATAATTCACCCCTCCACTTT. Translation gives CASTEGQGVYNSPLHF.

A note on this clonotype: A read error may account for a junction end that differs from germline. The rearrangement links TRBV7-2 to TRBJ1-2; 11 positions match TRBD1. The CDR3 consists of 13 residues. CDR1 is SGHTA and CDR2 is FQGNSA in the germline V gene. This chain's CDR3 is CASSPGQGDGHTF. The CDR3 coding sequence is TGTGCCAGCAGTCCGGGACAGGGGGATGGCCACACCTTC.